This TCR beta chain was found in a study of blood T cell repertoires in COVID-19. Study background: Samples came from the United States, Italy and Spain, spanning acute and convalescent COVID-19. Nucleic acid was either cDNA or gDNA, and it came from T cells, B-cell-depleted T cells, or PBMCs.

Per the study methods: Reference gene primer amplification in the assay estimated nucleated cell counts. Assay used: immunoSEQ multiplex PCR; TCRdb lists only in-frame clones, some missing. The DNA was the basis for D and trimming; V, J and clone size are from that table. Of a few hundred thousand clones in the sample, around 83% are singletons; the top ten hold 13%. This clone was seen just once. V lost 3 bases to trimming and J lost 5 bases; unmatched junction nucleotides: 4. This CDR3 comprises 16 residues. CDR1 is KGHDR and CDR2 is SFDVKD in the germline V gene. The origin of this receptor is a human donor in a cohort sampled during active COVID-19. Sequences were obtained from peripheral blood. V and J are TRBV24-1 and TRBJ2-4, with 12 bases that match TRBD2. For the CDR3, the DNA is TGTGCCACCAGTGATCGACTAGCGGGAGACCAAAACATTCAGTACTTC. This encodes CATSDRLAGDQNIQYF.